The clone carrying this T cell receptor beta chain is classed as medium-sized (0.01 to 0.1%). Its target is unknown. The data originate from a study of spatial heterogeneity in lung cancer. Across the study: Sequences of the beta chain were consistently detected in greater numbers than alpha-chain sequences. Each unique TCR and UMI combination was seen more than ten times on average in raw reads.

The V and J ends lost 5 bases and 7 bases respectively, with 24 bases between them. Germline values: CDR1 MDHEN, CDR2 SYDVKM. The CDR3 is 16 amino acids. Study-wide results and caveats: Blood carried ubiquitous expanded tumor TCRs more at resection than follow-up.

TCRdb reprocessed the 5' RACE reads via MiXCR and lists one record per CDR3 protein. The sample shows some 21,000 distinct CDR3 sequences, about 3.5% of them seen only once. Time point described: sample taken at primary tumor resection. Whole RNA, isolated from tumor, nontumor lung or frozen PBMC, was sequenced without prior sorting. Samples were donated by 72 untreated early-stage non-small cell lung cancer patients. The sequence was collected from a female donor with early-stage non-small cell lung cancer. J is TRBJ2-7 and V is TRBV28; D ambiguous. Sequences were derived from PBMCs, sampled at surgery. In nucleotides, the CDR3 is TGTGCCAGCAGTCCCCCCGGCAGGACCCACTCTAGGGAGCAGTACTTC. This translates into CASSPPGRTHSREQYF.